The TCR beta chain described here comes from a study of CD8 T cells in Susac syndrome. With random hexamers, reverse transcription was performed on about 0.45 to 1 ug of RNA. Via MiXCR, TCRdb re-called the immunoSEQ multiplex PCR reads, giving one row per CDR3 protein. In the table there are about 280,000 distinct CDR3 sequences, around 84% of which are singletons. FACS was used to enrich TEMRA cells, whereas the CD8+ and CD4+ T cells were obtained by negative isolation. The CDR3 is 15 residues long. The V gene lost 2 bases and the J gene lost 4 bases, with 14 bases spanning the gap. Germline assignment: CDR1 SEHNR and CDR2 FQNEAQ (reference sequence).

The specimen was CD8+ T cells from PBMCs. This clonotype was obtained from a human donor with multiple sclerosis. J is TRBJ2-5 and V is TRBV7-9; D gene ambiguous. Written as DNA, the CDR3 is TGTGCCAGCAGCTTAAGTGTCCCCCAAGGAGAGACCCAGTACTTC. Its protein is CASSLSVPQGETQYF. Full variable domain (missing parts from reference TRBV7-9 and TRBJ2-5): DTGVSQNPRHKITKRGQNVTFRCDPISEHNRLYWYRQTLGQGPEFLTYFQNEAQLEKSRLLSDRFSAERPKGSFSTLEIQRTEQGDSAMYLCASSLSVPQGETQYFGPGTRLLVL.